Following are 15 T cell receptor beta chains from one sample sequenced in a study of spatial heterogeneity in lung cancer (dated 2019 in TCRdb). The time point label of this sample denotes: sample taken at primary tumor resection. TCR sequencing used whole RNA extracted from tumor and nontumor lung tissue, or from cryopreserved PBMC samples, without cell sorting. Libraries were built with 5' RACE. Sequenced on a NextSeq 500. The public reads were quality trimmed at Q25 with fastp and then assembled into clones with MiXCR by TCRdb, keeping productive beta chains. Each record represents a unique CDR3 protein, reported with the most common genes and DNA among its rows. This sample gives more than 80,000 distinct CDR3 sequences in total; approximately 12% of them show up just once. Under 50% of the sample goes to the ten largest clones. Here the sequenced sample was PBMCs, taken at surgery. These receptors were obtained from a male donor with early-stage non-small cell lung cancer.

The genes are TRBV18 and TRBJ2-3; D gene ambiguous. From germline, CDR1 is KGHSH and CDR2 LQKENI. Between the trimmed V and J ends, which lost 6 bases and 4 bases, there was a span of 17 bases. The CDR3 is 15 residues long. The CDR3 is CASSPPGFGADTQYF. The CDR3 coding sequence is TGTGCCAGCTCCCCCCCTGGGTTCGGCGCAGATACGCAGTATTTT.

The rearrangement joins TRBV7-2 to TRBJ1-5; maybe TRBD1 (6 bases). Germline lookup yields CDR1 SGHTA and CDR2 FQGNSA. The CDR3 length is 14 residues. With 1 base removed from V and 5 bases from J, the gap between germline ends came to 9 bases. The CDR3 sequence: CASSLGTADQPQHF. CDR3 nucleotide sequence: TGTGCCAGCAGCTTAGGGACAGCCGATCAGCCCCAGCATTTT.

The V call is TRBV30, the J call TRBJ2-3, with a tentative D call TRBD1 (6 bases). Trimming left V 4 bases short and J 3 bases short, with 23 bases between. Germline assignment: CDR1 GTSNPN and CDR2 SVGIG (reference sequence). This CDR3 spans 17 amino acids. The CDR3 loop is CAWNNRGGVGETDTQYF. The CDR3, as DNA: TGTGCCTGGAACAATCGAGGGGGAGTGGGGGAAACAGATACGCAGTATTTT.

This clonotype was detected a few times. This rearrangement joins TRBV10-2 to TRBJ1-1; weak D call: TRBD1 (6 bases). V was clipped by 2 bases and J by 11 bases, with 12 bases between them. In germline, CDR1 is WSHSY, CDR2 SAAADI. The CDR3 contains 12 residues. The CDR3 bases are TGCGCCAGCAGTGAGGCTACAGGGTTGGCTTTCTTT. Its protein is CASSEATGLAFF.

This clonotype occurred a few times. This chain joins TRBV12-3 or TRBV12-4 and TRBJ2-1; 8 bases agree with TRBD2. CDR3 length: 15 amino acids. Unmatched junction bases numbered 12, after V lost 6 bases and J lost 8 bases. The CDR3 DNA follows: TGTGCCAGCAGCCCGACTAGCGTAGTGGGACATGAGCAGTTCTTC. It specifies CASSPTSVVGHEQFF.

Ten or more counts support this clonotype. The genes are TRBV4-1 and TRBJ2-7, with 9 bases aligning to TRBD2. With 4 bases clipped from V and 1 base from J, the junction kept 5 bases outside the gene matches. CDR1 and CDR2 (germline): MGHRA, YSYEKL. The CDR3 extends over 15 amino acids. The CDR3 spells CASSRQLAGSYEQYF. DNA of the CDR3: TGCGCCAGCAGCCGCCAGCTAGCGGGGTCCTACGAGCAGTACTTC.

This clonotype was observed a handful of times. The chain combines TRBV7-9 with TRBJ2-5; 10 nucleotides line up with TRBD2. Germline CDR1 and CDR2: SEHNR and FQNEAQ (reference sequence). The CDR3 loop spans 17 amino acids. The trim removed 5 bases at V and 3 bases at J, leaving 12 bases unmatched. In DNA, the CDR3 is TGTGCCAGCAGCGTTCACTTAAGCGGGGGGGCCGAAGAGACCCAGTACTTC. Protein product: CASSVHLSGGAEETQYF.

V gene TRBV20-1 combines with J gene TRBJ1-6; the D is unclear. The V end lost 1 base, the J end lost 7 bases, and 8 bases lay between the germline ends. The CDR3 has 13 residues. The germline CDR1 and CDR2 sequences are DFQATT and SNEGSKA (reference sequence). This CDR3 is CSARAVGNSPLHF. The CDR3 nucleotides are TGCAGTGCTAGAGCCGTGGGGAATTCACCCCTCCACTTT.

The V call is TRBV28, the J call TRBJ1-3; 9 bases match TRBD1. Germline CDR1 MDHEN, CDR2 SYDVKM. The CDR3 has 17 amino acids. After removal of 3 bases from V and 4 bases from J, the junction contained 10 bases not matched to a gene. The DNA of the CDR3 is TGTGCCAGCAGTTTCTCCGGGACAGGGAAGTCAGGAAACACCATATATTTT. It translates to CASSFSGTGKSGNTIYF.

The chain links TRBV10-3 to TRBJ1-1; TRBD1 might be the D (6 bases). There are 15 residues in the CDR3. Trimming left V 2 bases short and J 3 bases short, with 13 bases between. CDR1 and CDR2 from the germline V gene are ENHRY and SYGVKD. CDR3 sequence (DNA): TGTGCCATCAGTGAGCCTCTTAGGACAGACACTGAAGCTTTCTTT. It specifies CAISEPLRTDTEAFF.

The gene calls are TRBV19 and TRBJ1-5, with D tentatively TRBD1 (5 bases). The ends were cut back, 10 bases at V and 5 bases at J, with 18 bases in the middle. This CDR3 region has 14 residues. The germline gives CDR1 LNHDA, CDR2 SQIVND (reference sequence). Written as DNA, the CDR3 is TGTGCCACCCGACCGCAGGGTAGTTATCAGCCCCAGCATTTT. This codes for CATRPQGSYQPQHF. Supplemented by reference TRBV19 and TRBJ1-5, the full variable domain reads DGGITQSPKYLFRKEGQNVTLSCEQNLNHDAMYWYRQDPGQGLRLIYYSQIVNDFQKGDIAEGYSVSREKKESFPLTVTSAQKNPTAFYLCATRPQGSYQPQHFGDGTRLSIL.

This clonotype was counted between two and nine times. CDR3 region: CASSGTSGSLGTDTQYF. The CDR3, as DNA: TGTGCCAGCAGCGGGACTAGCGGGAGTTTGGGCACAGATACGCAGTATTTT. The chain has TRBV27 and TRBJ2-3; the match to TRBD2 covers 14 bases. Germline CDR1 reads MNHEY; CDR2 reads SMNVEV (reference sequence). CDR3 length equals 17 residues. V lost 6 bases to trimming and J lost 1 base; unmatched junction nucleotides: 6.

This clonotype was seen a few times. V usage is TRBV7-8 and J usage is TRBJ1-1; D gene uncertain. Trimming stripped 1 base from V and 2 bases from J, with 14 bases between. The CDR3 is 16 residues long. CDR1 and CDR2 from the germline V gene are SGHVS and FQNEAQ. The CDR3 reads CASSLERARINTEAFF. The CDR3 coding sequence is TGTGCCAGCAGCTTAGAAAGGGCGCGAATAAACACTGAAGCTTTCTTT.

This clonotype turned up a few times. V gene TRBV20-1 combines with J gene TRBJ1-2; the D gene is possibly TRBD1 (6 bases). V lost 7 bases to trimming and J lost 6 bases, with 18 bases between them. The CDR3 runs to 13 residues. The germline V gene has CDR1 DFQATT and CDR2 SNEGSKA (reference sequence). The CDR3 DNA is TGCAGTGAACATTCACAGGGTATAGATGGCTACACCTTC. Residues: CSEHSQGIDGYTF.

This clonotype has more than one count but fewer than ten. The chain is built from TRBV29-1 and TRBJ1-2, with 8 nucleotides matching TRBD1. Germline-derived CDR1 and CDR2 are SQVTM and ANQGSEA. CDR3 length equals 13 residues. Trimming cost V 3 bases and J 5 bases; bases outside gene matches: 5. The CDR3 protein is CSVDVRQGYGYTF. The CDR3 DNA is TGCAGCGTTGATGTCAGACAGGGGTATGGCTACACCTTC.